The rows below give T cell receptor beta chains drawn from one sample of a study of blood T cell repertoires in COVID-19. Generated by immunoSEQ multiplex PCR, the TCRdb table keeps only in-frame clones and is missing some. The profile shows approximately 170,000 clones, 80% to 90% of them singletons. The specimen sequenced was peripheral blood. These receptors were obtained from a woman in her seventies who had recovered from COVID-19. Each CDR3 is given with its conserved first and last residue. D genes are given only for firm matches. Size values are once, few and many counts, or a class for expanded clones, and some rows have none.

J: TRBJ2-1; size: .; D: TRBD1; V: TRBV2; CDR3: CASSEYRGSGEQFF; DNA: TGTGCCAGCAGTGAATACAGGGGGAGCGGTGAGCAGTTCTTC
J: TRBJ2-2; size: .; D: TRBD2; V: TRBV7-9; CDR3: CASSPSGRRRSGELFF; DNA: TGTGCCAGCAGCCCTAGCGGGAGGCGAAGGTCCGGGGAGCTGTTTTTT
J: TRBJ1-2; size: .; D: .; V: TRBV5-1; CDR3: CASSLEDNRYGYTF; DNA: TGCGCCAGCAGCTTAGAGGACAACCGTTATGGCTACACCTTC
J: TRBJ2-5; size: .; D: .; V: TRBV25-1; CDR3: CASGPGSAGTQYF; DNA: TGTGCCAGCGGGCCTGGGAGCGCCGGGACCCAGTACTTC
J: TRBJ2-1; size: .; D: .; V: TRBV9; CDR3: CASSPHYNEQFF; DNA: TGTGCCAGCAGCCCCCACTACAATGAGCAGTTCTTC
J: TRBJ2-2; size: few; D: .; V: TRBV5-1; CDR3: CASSGKTMNTGELFF; DNA: TGCGCCAGCAGTGGCAAAACAATGAACACCGGGGAGCTGTTTTTT
J: TRBJ2-7; size: .; D: TRBD2; V: TRBV7-3; CDR3: CASSPGTSGDEQYF; DNA: TGTGCCAGCAGCCCCGGGACTAGTGGCGACGAGCAGTACTTC
J: TRBJ2-1; size: .; D: .; V: TRBV12-3/TRBV12-4; CDR3: CASITTGEQFF; DNA: TGTGCCAGCATCACTACCGGTGAGCAGTTCTTC
J: TRBJ2-7; size: .; D: .; V: TRBV11-1; CDR3: CASSLTGSSYEQYF; DNA: TGTGCCAGCAGTCTTACGGGGAGCTCCTACGAGCAGTACTTC
J: TRBJ2-5; size: .; D: .; V: TRBV27; CDR3: CASSLFGSRETQYF; DNA: TGTGCCAGCAGTTTATTTGGGAGTCGGGAGACCCAGTACTTC
J: TRBJ1-2; size: once; D: .; V: TRBV3-1/TRBV3-2; CDR3: CASSHAQGFSYTF; DNA: TGTGCCAGCAGCCACGCTCAGGGATTTAGCTACACCTTC
J: TRBJ1-1; size: .; D: .; V: TRBV27; CDR3: CASSPLSRLNTEAFF; DNA: TGTGCCAGCAGTCCTCTGTCCAGGCTAAACACTGAAGCTTTCTTT
J: TRBJ2-3; size: .; D: TRBD1; V: TRBV9; CDR3: CASSALNRGQGDTQYF; DNA: TGTGCCAGCAGCGCATTAAACAGGGGGCAGGGGGATACGCAGTATTTT
J: TRBJ1-1; size: .; D: .; V: TRBV6-2/TRBV6-3; CDR3: CASSRGSLWARKNTEAFF; DNA: TGTGCCAGCAGTAGGGGGTCGTTGTGGGCGAGGAAAAACACTGAAGCTTTCTTT
J: TRBJ1-1; size: .; D: .; V: TRBV10-1; CDR3: CASSDPGLEAFF; DNA: TGCGCCAGCAGTGACCCAGGGCTTGAAGCTTTCTTT
J: TRBJ1-1; size: .; D: TRBD1; V: TRBV3-1/TRBV3-2; CDR3: CASSPLHRGPKPGDTEAFF; DNA: TGTGCCAGCAGCCCCCTTCACAGGGGGCCAAAACCAGGGGACACTGAAGCTTTCTTT
J: TRBJ2-1; size: many; D: .; V: TRBV7-9; CDR3: CASSLELNEQFF; DNA: TGTGCCAGCAGCTTAGAACTTAATGAGCAGTTCTTC
J: TRBJ1-1; size: .; D: .; V: TRBV20-1; CDR3: CSASPPGTEAFF; DNA: TGCAGTGCTAGTCCCCCGGGCACTGAAGCTTTCTTT
J: TRBJ1-2; size: .; D: .; V: TRBV29-1; CDR3: CSARGGNGYTF; DNA: TGCAGCGCCCGCGGGGGTAATGGCTACACCTTC
J: TRBJ2-3; size: .; D: .; V: TRBV9; CDR3: CASSVGGSTDTQYF; DNA: TGTGCCAGCAGCGTTGGCGGAAGCACAGATACGCAGTATTTT
J: TRBJ1-5; size: .; D: .; V: TRBV4-1; CDR3: CASSPGTLTGYSNQPQHF; DNA: TGCGCCAGCAGCCCCGGGACACTTACGGGGTATAGCAATCAGCCCCAGCATTTT
J: TRBJ2-3; size: .; D: .; V: TRBV3-1/TRBV3-2; CDR3: CASTPKSSTDTQYF; DNA: TGTGCCAGCACCCCAAAGAGTAGTACAGATACGCAGTATTTT
J: TRBJ2-5; size: once; D: .; V: TRBV10-1; CDR3: CASKPRQGGFRRQETQYF; DNA: TGCGCCAGCAAGCCCCGACAGGGAGGATTTCGGCGCCAAGAGACCCAGTACTTC
J: TRBJ1-2; size: .; D: .; V: TRBV21-1; CDR3: CARPGGHYGYTF; DNA: TGTGCCAGGCCCGGGGGTCACTATGGCTACACCTTC
J: TRBJ2-5; size: .; D: TRBD1; V: TRBV28; CDR3: CASTPSGQGTSQETQYF; DNA: TGTGCCAGCACCCCCTCAGGACAGGGTACGTCCCAAGAGACCCAGTACTTC
J: TRBJ1-5; size: .; D: .; V: TRBV18; CDR3: CASSLSRDQPQHF; DNA: TGTGCCAGCTCACTATCTCGGGATCAGCCCCAGCATTTT
J: TRBJ1-1; size: .; D: .; V: TRBV5-1; CDR3: CASSIAGQSFTEAFF; DNA: TGCGCCAGCAGCATCGCTGGACAGTCATTCACTGAAGCTTTCTTT
J: TRBJ2-5; size: once; D: .; V: TRBV9; CDR3: CASSLQGGVTYF; DNA: TGTGCCAGCAGCCTCCAGGGCGGAGTGACCTACTTC
J: TRBJ1-1; size: .; D: .; V: TRBV6-5; CDR3: CASKTGNTEAFF; DNA: TGTGCCAGCAAGACGGGGAACACTGAAGCTTTCTTT
J: TRBJ2-2; size: .; D: .; V: TRBV7-2; CDR3: CASSPGGPGELFF; DNA: TGTGCCAGCAGCCCAGGGGGGCCCGGGGAGCTGTTTTTT
J: TRBJ2-3; size: .; D: TRBD2; V: TRBV2; CDR3: CASSPSGGAGTDTQYF; DNA: TGTGCCAGCAGCCCCAGCGGGGGGGCGGGGACAGATACGCAGTATTTT
J: TRBJ2-3; size: .; D: .; V: TRBV7-9; CDR3: CASSQLVEKGYTQYF; DNA: TGTGCCAGCTCCCAACTAGTTGAAAAGGGATATACGCAGTATTTT
J: TRBJ1-2; size: .; D: .; V: TRBV14; CDR3: CASSQDPRKNYGYTF; DNA: TGTGCCAGCAGCCAAGATCCGCGGAAAAACTATGGCTACACCTTC
J: TRBJ1-5; size: few; D: TRBD1; V: TRBV29-1; CDR3: CSVAPDRDSNQPQHF; DNA: TGCAGCGTTGCCCCGGACAGGGATAGCAATCAGCCCCAGCATTTT
J: TRBJ1-1; size: .; D: TRBD1; V: TRBV7-3; CDR3: CASAMDRWNTEAFF; DNA: TGTGCCAGCGCCATGGACAGGTGGAACACTGAAGCTTTCTTT
J: TRBJ1-2; size: .; D: TRBD1; V: TRBV6-6; CDR3: CASSGQGSGYGYTF; DNA: TGTGCCAGCAGTGGACAGGGGAGCGGCTATGGCTACACCTTC
J: TRBJ2-7; size: .; D: .; V: TRBV18; CDR3: CASSPPKPTYEQYF; DNA: TGTGCCAGCTCACCACCGAAACCTACCTACGAGCAGTACTTC
J: TRBJ2-5; size: .; D: .; V: TRBV5-1; CDR3: CASSSDSVGETQYF; DNA: TGCGCCAGCAGCTCGGACAGCGTCGGGGAGACCCAGTACTTC
J: TRBJ2-3; size: .; D: .; V: TRBV10-3; CDR3: CATTSGGTQYF; DNA: TGTGCCACTACATCGGGCGGGACGCAGTATTTT
J: TRBJ1-2; size: .; D: TRBD1; V: TRBV7-3; CDR3: CASSLTGQWGTYGYTF; DNA: TGTGCCAGCAGCCTGACGGGACAGTGGGGGACCTATGGCTACACCTTC
J: TRBJ1-5; size: few; D: .; V: TRBV2; CDR3: CASSGGGQPQHF; DNA: TGTGCCAGCAGTGGAGGGGGACAGCCCCAGCATTTT
J: TRBJ1-2; size: .; D: .; V: TRBV5-1; CDR3: CASSLVGGSYGYTF; DNA: TGCGCCAGCAGCTTGGTTGGGGGCTCCTATGGCTACACCTTC
J: TRBJ2-7; size: .; D: TRBD1; V: TRBV28; CDR3: CASSFPPGQGSYEQYF; DNA: TGTGCCAGCAGTTTTCCCCCCGGACAGGGCTCGTACGAGCAGTACTTC
J: TRBJ2-3; size: few; D: TRBD2; V: TRBV7-3; CDR3: CASSPSGRDTQYF; DNA: TGTGCCAGCAGCCCATCCGGGAGGGATACGCAGTATTTT
J: TRBJ2-5; size: .; D: TRBD2; V: TRBV3-1/TRBV3-2; CDR3: CASSPTRLAGETQYF; DNA: TGTGCCAGCAGCCCAACCCGACTAGCGGGAGAGACCCAGTACTTC
J: TRBJ1-1; size: few; D: .; V: TRBV7-2; CDR3: CASSSPRAMNTEAFF; DNA: TGTGCCAGCAGCTCCCCCAGGGCTATGAACACTGAAGCTTTCTTT
J: TRBJ1-2; size: .; D: TRBD1; V: TRBV18; CDR3: CASSPIRDSECYTF; DNA: TGTGCCAGCTCACCCATCCGGGACAGTGAATGCTACACCTTC
J: TRBJ2-3; size: few; D: TRBD2; V: TRBV2; CDR3: CASSDVGRAQYF; DNA: TGTGCCAGCAGTGATGTGGGGAGGGCGCAGTATTTT
J: TRBJ2-3; size: .; D: TRBD2; V: TRBV30; CDR3: CAWSVGGGEDTQYF; DNA: TGTGCCTGGAGTGTGGGCGGGGGGGAAGATACGCAGTATTTT
J: TRBJ2-7; size: .; D: TRBD2; V: TRBV28; CDR3: CASSFPVAGGGYEQYF; DNA: TGTGCCAGCAGTTTCCCAGTGGCGGGAGGGGGCTACGAGCAGTACTTC
J: TRBJ2-5; size: .; D: .; V: TRBV2; CDR3: CASSKSQETQYF; DNA: TGTGCCAGCAGCAAATCCCAAGAGACCCAGTACTTC
J: TRBJ2-5; size: .; D: TRBD1; V: TRBV11-1; CDR3: CASSRRRGRDQETQYF; DNA: TGTGCCAGCAGCAGACGCAGGGGGCGCGACCAAGAGACCCAGTACTTC
J: TRBJ2-7; size: .; D: .; V: TRBV24-1; CDR3: CATSDPKQPGPYEQYF; DNA: TGTGCCACCAGTGATCCGAAACAACCAGGGCCCTACGAGCAGTACTTC
J: TRBJ1-2; size: .; D: .; V: TRBV12-5; CDR3: CASGLRQGLGGYTF; DNA: TGTGCTAGTGGTTTGCGGCAGGGATTGGGTGGCTACACCTTC